Listed below are T cell receptor beta chains from one sample, sequenced in a study of cytomegalovirus exposure and HLA in healthy donors. Measured with immunoSEQ multiplex PCR; TCRdb has only the in-frame clones, and not every one. The sample lists about 170,000 clones; over 70% were seen once. The specimen was PBMCs. These TCRs come from a woman between 50 and 59 years old in good health and CMV-seropositive. Each CDR3 is given with its conserved first and last residue. The order of the fields is V gene, J gene, CDR3 length, D gene, clone size, CDR3 DNA, CDR3 protein. D genes are given only for firm matches. Clone size, where shown, is once, few, many, or a class for clones that have expanded.

>TRBV9|TRBJ2-3|14|NA|NA
TGTGCCAGCAGCCCTGACTTGAGCACAGATACGCAGTATTTT
CASSPDLSTDTQYF
>TRBV7-2|TRBJ2-5|15|NA|once
TGTGCCAGCAGCTTCTCTCCTAGCCGGAGGGAGACCCAGTACTTC
CASSFSPSRRETQYF
>TRBV12-5|TRBJ2-1|17|NA|NA
TGTGCTAGTGGTTTGGTACCACGACAGGCGCTTTACAATGAGCAGTTCTTC
CASGLVPRQALYNEQFF
>TRBV5-7|TRBJ1-2|16|NA|NA
TGTGCCAGCAGCTTCCCTCGTTGGGGGCAGGGAGAGGGCTACACCTTC
CASSFPRWGQGEGYTF
>TRBV19|TRBJ2-7|15|TRBD1|once
TGTGCCAGTAGTAAGGAGCTGAGCAGGGGGATCGAGCAGTACTTC
CASSKELSRGIEQYF
>TRBV12-5|TRBJ2-5|17|TRBD2|NA
TGTGCTAGTGGTAGGGGACTAGCGGGGTCTGGTGAAGAGACCCAGTACTTC
CASGRGLAGSGEETQYF
>TRBV7-2|TRBJ2-2|16|NA|NA
TGTGCCAGCAGCTCCCGACCAGGACACATCACCGGGGAGCTGTTTTTT
CASSSRPGHITGELFF
>TRBV7-6|TRBJ1-1|19|NA|NA
TGTGCCAGCAGCTTACGTACGCTACGGACCAGGGGCCTGAACACTGAAGCTTTCTTT
CASSLRTLRTRGLNTEAFF
>TRBV7-9|TRBJ1-2|13|TRBD1|NA
TGTGCCAGCAGCTTCACAGGGGGTCAGGGCTACACCTTC
CASSFTGGQGYTF
>TRBV6-1|TRBJ1-1|14|TRBD1|NA
TGTGCCAGCAGAGAGGGACAGGTGAACACTGAAGCTTTCTTT
CASREGQVNTEAFF
>TRBV21-1|TRBJ1-2|12|NA|NA
TGTGCCAGCAGCCTCCAGGGGGAAGGCTACACCTTC
CASSLQGEGYTF
>TRBV19|TRBJ1-4|14|NA|NA
TGTGCCAGTAGGGGACACGCAACTAATGAAAAACTGTTTTTT
CASRGHATNEKLFF
>TRBV10-3|TRBJ2-1|16|TRBD2|once
TGTGCCATCAGTGGGGGCGGGGGGGCTAATGAGAATGAGCAGTTCTTC
CAISGGGGANENEQFF
>TRBV9|TRBJ2-3|15|TRBD2|NA
TGTGCCAGCAGCGTAGCTAGCGGCACCACAGATACGCAGTATTTT
CASSVASGTTDTQYF
>TRBV6-1|TRBJ1-1|13|TRBD1|NA
TGTGCCGTTTGGACAGGGGAGGTCCCTGAAGCTTTCTTT
CAVWTGEVPEAFF
>TRBV7-9|TRBJ1-5|18|NA|few
TGTTCCAGCAGCTTAGCGACAGGAGTATTCCTTAGCAATCAGCCCCAGCATTTT
CSSSLATGVFLSNQPQHF
>TRBV2|TRBJ1-5|14|NA|NA
TGTGCCAGCAAGGACAGTCTTAGCAATCAGCCCCAGCATTTT
CASKDSLSNQPQHF
>TRBV7-2|TRBJ2-3|15|NA|NA
TGTGCCAGCAGTCCTCCAGCGACTACTACAGATACGCAGTATTTT
CASSPPATTTDTQYF
>TRBV18|TRBJ1-2|14|NA|NA
TGTGCCAGCTCACCACGGAACGGGAACTATGGCTACACCTTC
CASSPRNGNYGYTF
>TRBV5-4|TRBJ1-1|14|TRBD1|NA
TGTGCCAGCAGCCACCCCGACAGGGGCCCTGAAGCTTTCTTT
CASSHPDRGPEAFF
>TRBV6-1|TRBJ1-1|14|NA|NA
TGTGCCAGCAGTGAAGTGTTGGCAGGGGTTGAAGCTTTCTTT
CASSEVLAGVEAFF
>TRBV27|TRBJ2-3|14|NA|NA
TGTGCCAGCAGTTTAAAAGGGGGCACAGATACGCAGTATTTT
CASSLKGGTDTQYF
>TRBV7-2|TRBJ1-1|15|TRBD1|NA
TGTGCCAGCAGCCTGTCCGGACAGGGAGGCACTGAAGCTTTCTTT
CASSLSGQGGTEAFF
>TRBV4-2|TRBJ2-7|15|TRBD2|NA
TGTGCCAGCAGCCAGGGACTAGCGGGACAGGGAGGGCAGTACTTC
CASSQGLAGQGGQYF
>TRBV5-6|TRBJ2-7|13|TRBD1|NA
TGTGCCAGCAGCTTGACAGGGGGCTACGAGCAGTACTTC
CASSLTGGYEQYF
>TRBV19|TRBJ1-1|15|TRBD1|NA
TGTGCCAGTAGTCCCGGGGACAGGCAATTAACTGAAGCTTTCTTT
CASSPGDRQLTEAFF
>TRBV2|TRBJ1-2|16|TRBD1|NA
TGTGCCAGCAGTGACGGGGGGACAGGGGTTGGCTATGGCTACACCTTC
CASSDGGTGVGYGYTF